This is a list of T cell receptor beta chains from one sample in a study of CD8 T cells in ankylosing spondylitis. TCRdb independently ran MiXCR on the 5' RACE reads; one entry per CDR3 protein. The data show approximately 88,000 distinct CDR3 sequences, 7.5% to 9% seen once. Sample: blood, either unsorted or a sorted T cell fraction (not recorded which). The receptors originated from a male donor with ankylosing spondylitis or in good health (not recorded which). CDR3s include the opening cysteine and the closing phenylalanine or tryptophan. A D gene is named only where the DNA matches it firmly. Expanded clones get a size class; other rows say once, few or many, or leave the size out.

D gene | J gene | clone size | V gene | CDR3 protein | CDR3 DNA
NA | TRBJ2-1 | NA | TRBV29-1 | CSVLGNVDYNEQFF | TGCAGCGTCCTGGGCAATGTGGACTACAATGAGCAGTTCTTC
TRBD2 | TRBJ2-1 | few | TRBV3-1 | CASSQWTSGDNEQFF | TGTGCCAGCAGCCAGTGGACTAGCGGGGACAATGAGCAGTTCTTC
NA | TRBJ2-5 | many | TRBV3-1 | CASSLGTPDQETQYF | TGTGCCAGCAGCCTAGGGACACCCGACCAAGAGACCCAGTACTTC
NA | TRBJ2-3 | many | TRBV20-1 | CSAPFRGAYTDTQYF | TGCAGTGCCCCCTTTCGGGGGGCTTACACAGATACGCAGTATTTT
NA | TRBJ1-1 | many | TRBV6-5 | CASSYSPVGVRNTEAFF | TGTGCCAGCAGTTACTCGCCGGTAGGGGTACGGAACACTGAAGCTTTCTTT
TRBD1 | TRBJ2-3 | many | TRBV20-1 | CSATGVSDTQYF | TGCAGTGCCACAGGGGTGTCGGATACGCAGTATTTT
NA | TRBJ2-2 | many | TRBV20-1 | CSARLAPGELFF | TGCAGTGCTAGACTAGCTCCCGGGGAGCTGTTTTTT
NA | TRBJ2-2 | many | TRBV4-2 | CASSQAGANTGELFF | TGTGCCAGCAGCCAAGCGGGGGCGAACACCGGGGAGCTGTTTTTT
TRBD2 | TRBJ2-2 | many | TRBV6-1 | CASSGLAGGLNTGELFF | TGTGCCAGCAGCGGACTAGCGGGGGGGTTGAACACCGGGGAGCTGTTTTTT
TRBD2 | TRBJ2-7 | many | TRBV5-1 | CASSLESSGIYEQYF | TGCGCCAGCAGCTTGGAGTCTAGCGGCATCTACGAGCAGTACTTC
NA | TRBJ2-7 | many | TRBV10-3 | CAISESGNEQYF | TGTGCCATCAGTGAGTCGGGGAACGAGCAGTACTTC
TRBD1 | TRBJ2-1 | medium-sized | TRBV9 | CASSVEGALSSYNEQFF | TGTGCCAGCAGCGTAGAGGGGGCCCTAAGCTCCTACAATGAGCAGTTCTTC